The 14 T cell receptor beta chains presented below share a single source sample, sequenced in a study of blood T cell repertoires in COVID-19. Method: immunoSEQ multiplex PCR; TCRdb's copy keeps in-frame clones and lacks some. The sample has 50,000 to 75,000 clones; about 76% are singletons. Sequenced: peripheral blood. The receptors shown here come from a woman of 80 years or more with acute or convalescent COVID-19.

This clone appeared once. The chain combines TRBV7-2 with TRBJ2-2; D possibly corresponds to TRBD2 (6 bases). CDR1 is SGHTA, CDR2 FQGNSA, per germline. The CDR3 has 15 residues. Trimming took off 1 base at V and 4 bases at J, with 10 bases between the two ends. The DNA of the CDR3 is TGTGCCAGCAGCTTAGTCGGAGCGGGCACCGGGGAGCTGTTTTTT. As protein: CASSLVGAGTGELFF.

V is TRBV20-1 and J is TRBJ1-5; maybe TRBD1 (5 bases). CDR3 length equals 13 residues. Trimming left V 3 bases short and J 4 bases short, with 10 bases between. CDR1 is DFQATT, CDR2 SNEGSKA, per germline (reference sequence). The CDR3, as DNA: TGCAGTGCTAGTCTCGGGGGAAATCAGCCCCAGCATTTT. It translates to CSASLGGNQPQHF.

The table lists this clone with a count of one. Other DNA sequences in the same sample also yield this CDR3. The chain uses TRBV24-1 and TRBJ2-3, with 13 bases aligning to TRBD2. The germline CDR1 and CDR2 sequences are KGHDR and SFDVKD. V shed 5 bases and J 3 bases; nucleotides not matched to a gene: 7. The CDR3 has 17 amino acids. CDR3 sequence reads: CATSGRGTSGITDTQYF. CDR3 DNA sequence: TGTGCCACCAGTGGACGCGGGACTAGCGGGATTACAGATACGCAGTATTTT.

V usage is TRBV28 and J usage is TRBJ1-2, with D perhaps TRBD1 (6 bases). CDR3 length: 15 amino acids. Germline V CDR1 and CDR2: MDHEN, SYDVKM. Trimming cost V 10 bases and J 0 bases, with 18 bases left between them. CDR3 amino acids: CATYSRDITNYGYTF. The CDR3 coding sequence is TGTGCCACCTACTCGAGGGACATTACTAACTATGGCTACACCTTC.

This chain uses TRBV4-3 with TRBJ2-1; 13 positions agree with TRBD2. Germline V gene sequence: CDR1 LGHNA, CDR2 YSLEER. After removal of 0 bases from V and 3 bases from J, the junction contained 5 bases not matched to a gene. CDR3 length: 18 amino acids. The CDR3 sequence is CASSQDARTSGSYNEQFF. The CDR3 DNA reads TGCGCCAGCAGCCAAGACGCTCGGACTAGCGGGAGCTACAATGAGCAGTTCTTC.

This rearrangement joins TRBV9 to TRBJ1-4, with TRBD1 as a possible D gene (5 bases). Germline CDR1 reads SGDLS; CDR2 reads YYNGEE. Trimming took off 4 bases at V and 8 bases at J, with 18 bases between the two ends. The CDR3 consists of 15 residues. CDR3: CASSPRGVKGEKLFF. The CDR3 DNA follows: TGTGCCAGCAGCCCCCGGGGGGTGAAAGGCGAAAAACTGTTTTTT.

J is TRBJ2-1 and V is TRBV7-2; D is uncertain. In germline, CDR1 is SGHTA, CDR2 FQGNSA. With 3 bases removed from V and 6 bases from J, the gap between germline ends came to 12 bases. CDR3 length: 14 residues. The CDR3 reads CASSLHQPGNEQFF. CDR3 DNA: TGTGCCAGCAGCTTGCACCAGCCAGGCAATGAGCAGTTCTTC.

V gene TRBV19 combines with J gene TRBJ1-2, with 9 bases lining up with TRBD1. Germline trimming cut 3 bases from V and 3 bases from J; bases unmatched to any gene: 11. The CDR3 spans 17 residues. Germline-derived CDR1 and CDR2 are LNHDA and SQIVND (reference sequence). CDR3 bases: TGTGCCAGTAGTATCTCGTTGACAGGGGGTCGTGACTATGGCTACACCTTC. This translates into CASSISLTGGRDYGYTF.

This clone has only one observation. The chain carries TRBV19 and TRBJ2-7; tentatively, D is TRBD1 (6 bases). Trimming shortened V by 4 bases and J by 0 bases, and 13 bases separated the two germline ends. Germline V gene sequence: CDR1 LNHDA, CDR2 SQIVND (reference sequence). The CDR3 sequence is 15 residues long. Here the CDR3 reads CASSSRQERSYEQYF. In DNA form, the CDR3 reads TGTGCCAGTAGTAGTCGACAGGAACGCTCCTACGAGCAGTACTTC.

The chain has TRBV7-6 and TRBJ2-1; D uncertain. This CDR3 region has 14 residues. Germline V CDR1 and CDR2: SGHVS, FNYEAQ. Trimming pared 0 bases from V and 9 bases from J, leaving 12 bases between. The CDR3 region is CASSLASHLSEQFF. CDR3 bases: TGTGCCAGCAGCTTAGCATCCCATTTGAGTGAGCAGTTCTTC.

The chain carries TRBV19 and TRBJ1-1; 7 bases align to TRBD1. Germline V gene data show CDR1 as LNHDA and CDR2 as SQIVND (reference sequence). This CDR3 contains 17 residues. The J segment lost 1 base and the V segment lost 5 bases, leaving 13 bases of the junction unmatched. The CDR3 sequence is CASSSTGVRPRNTEAFF. As DNA, the CDR3 is TGTGCCAGTAGTTCCACAGGGGTTCGCCCTCGGAACACTGAAGCTTTCTTT.

This clone was counted only a few times. CDR3 loop: CASSSDNSQPQHF. CDR3 DNA: TGTGCCAGCAGTTCGGACAACAGTCAGCCCCAGCATTTT. V is TRBV6-2 or TRBV6-3 and J is TRBJ1-5, with D possibly TRBD1 on 5 matching bases. Germline V gene sequence: CDR1 MNHEY, CDR2 SVGEGT. CDR3 length: 13 amino acids. Trimming left V 4 bases short and J 6 bases short, with 10 bases between.

The genes are TRBV6-6 and TRBJ2-7; 8 bases fit TRBD1. Germline CDR1 reads MNHNY; CDR2 reads SVGAGI (reference sequence). V lost 6 bases and J lost 1; bases outside the gene matches: 5. CDR3 size: 14 residues. CDR3: CASRQTGVSYEQYF. CDR3 sequence (DNA): TGTGCCAGCAGGCAGACAGGGGTTTCCTACGAGCAGTACTTC.

This rearrangement joins TRBV6-5 to TRBJ1-3; 8 bases are shared with TRBD1. The CDR3 runs to 14 residues. Germline lookup yields CDR1 MNHEY and CDR2 SVGAGI. Trimming at V came to 10 bases and at J to 1 base, leaving 6 bases not matched to a gene. The CDR3 bases are TGTGCCACCATGGACAGGGAATCTGGAAACACCATATATTTT. Its translation is CATMDRESGNTIYF.